This T cell receptor beta chain was profiled in a study of cytomegalovirus exposure and HLA in healthy donors. A word on this clone: The antigen is unknown.

This CDR3 is built from 13 residues. From germline, CDR1 is GTSNPN and CDR2 SVGIG (reference sequence). Primers included in the PCR were 60 Vbeta and 13 Jbeta primers. Sequencing used immunoSEQ multiplex PCR; TCRdb keeps in-frame clones, though not all of them. This sample yields some 150,000 clones, of which around three quarters are seen a single time; 2.1% belongs to the top ten. Study-wide findings and caveats: There was a cluster of highly shared sequence variants that was likely a sequencing artifact.

Specimen: PBMCs. This receptor was identified in a man aged 35-49 years in good health and CMV-seronegative. This chain connects TRBV30 to TRBJ2-5, with TRBD2 matching over 7 bases. The CDR3, as DNA: TGTGCATCGGAGACGGGAGGCGGTGAGACCCAGTACTTC. Translated, it gives CASETGGGETQYF. The whole variable domain, filled in from reference TRBV30 and TRBJ2-5, reads SQTIHQWPATLVQPVGSPLSLECTVEGTSNPNLYWYRQAAGRGLQLLFYSVGIGQISSEVPQNLSASRPQDRQFILSSKKLLLSDSGFYLCASETGGGETQYFGPGTRLLVL.